This T cell receptor (beta chain) was identified in a study of blood T cell repertoires in COVID-19. The CDR3 sequence is 16 residues long. CDR1 and CDR2 (germline): SEHNR, FQNEAQ (reference sequence). With 3 bases removed from V and 0 bases from J, the gap between germline ends came to 12 bases. Sequencing used immunoSEQ multiplex PCR; TCRdb keeps in-frame clones, though not all of them. The profile shows 150,000 or so clones, around nine tenths of them singletons. The TCR sequence derives from a woman in her seventies with COVID-19, enrolled during active disease. The source material was peripheral blood. This chain uses TRBV7-9 with TRBJ1-3, with a possible D match to TRBD1 (5 bases). CDR3 in DNA: TGTGCCAGCAGCTTCAGTGGGGACTACTCTGGAAACACCATATATTTT. As protein: CASSFSGDYSGNTIYF. Full variable domain (missing parts from reference TRBV7-9 and TRBJ1-3): DTGVSQNPRHKITKRGQNVTFRCDPISEHNRLYWYRQTLGQGPEFLTYFQNEAQLEKSRLLSDRFSAERPKGSFSTLEIQRTEQGDSAMYLCASSFSGDYSGNTIYFGEGSWLTVV.